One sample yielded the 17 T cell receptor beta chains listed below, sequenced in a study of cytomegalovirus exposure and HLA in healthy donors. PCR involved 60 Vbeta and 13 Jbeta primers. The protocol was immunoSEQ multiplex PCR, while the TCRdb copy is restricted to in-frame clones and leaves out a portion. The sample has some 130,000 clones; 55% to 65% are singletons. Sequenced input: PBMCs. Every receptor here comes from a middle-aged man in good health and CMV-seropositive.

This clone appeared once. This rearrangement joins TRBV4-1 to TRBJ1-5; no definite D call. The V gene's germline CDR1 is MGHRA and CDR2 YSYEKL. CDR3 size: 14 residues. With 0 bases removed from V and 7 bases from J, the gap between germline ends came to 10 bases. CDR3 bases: TGCGCCAGCAGCCAAGAGTCCGGTTTCCAGCCCCAGCATTTT. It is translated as CASSQESGFQPQHF.

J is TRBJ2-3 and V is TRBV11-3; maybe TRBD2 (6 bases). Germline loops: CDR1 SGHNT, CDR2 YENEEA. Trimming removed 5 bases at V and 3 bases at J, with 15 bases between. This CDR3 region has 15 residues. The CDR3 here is CASSLGGKVTDTQYF. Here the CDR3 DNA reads TGTGCCAGCAGCCTCGGGGGTAAGGTGACAGATACGCAGTATTTT.

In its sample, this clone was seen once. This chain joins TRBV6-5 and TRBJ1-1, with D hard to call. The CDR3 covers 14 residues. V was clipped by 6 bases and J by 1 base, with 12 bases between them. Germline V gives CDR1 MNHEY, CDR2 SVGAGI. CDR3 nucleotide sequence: TGTGCCAGCAGCCCCATAGCCCAGAACACTGAAGCTTTCTTT. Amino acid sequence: CASSPIAQNTEAFF.

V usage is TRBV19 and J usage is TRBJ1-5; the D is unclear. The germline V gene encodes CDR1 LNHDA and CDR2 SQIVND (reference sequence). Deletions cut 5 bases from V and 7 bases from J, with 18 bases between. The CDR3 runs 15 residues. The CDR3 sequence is CASSPERNIKQPQHF. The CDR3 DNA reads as TGTGCCAGTAGTCCCGAGAGGAACATAAAGCAGCCCCAGCATTTT.

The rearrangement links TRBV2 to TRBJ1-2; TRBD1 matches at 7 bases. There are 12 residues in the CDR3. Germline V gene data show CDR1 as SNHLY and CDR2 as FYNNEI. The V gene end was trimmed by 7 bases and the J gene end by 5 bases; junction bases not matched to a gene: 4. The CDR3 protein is CASKGTVYGYTF. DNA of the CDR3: TGTGCCAGCAAGGGGACAGTGTATGGCTACACCTTC.

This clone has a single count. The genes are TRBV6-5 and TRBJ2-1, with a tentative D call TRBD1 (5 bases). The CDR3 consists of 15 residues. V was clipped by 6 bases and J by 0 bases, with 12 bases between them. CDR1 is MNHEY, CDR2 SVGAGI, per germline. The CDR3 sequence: CASRYDSSSYNEQFF. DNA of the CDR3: TGTGCCAGCAGGTACGACAGTAGCTCCTACAATGAGCAGTTCTTC.

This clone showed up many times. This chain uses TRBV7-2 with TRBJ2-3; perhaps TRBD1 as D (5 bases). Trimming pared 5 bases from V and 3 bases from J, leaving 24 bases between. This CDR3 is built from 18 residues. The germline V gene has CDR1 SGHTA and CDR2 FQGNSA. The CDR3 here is CASSLSFGASVRTDTQYF. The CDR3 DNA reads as TGTGCCAGCAGCCTAAGCTTTGGGGCTTCCGTGCGGACAGATACGCAGTATTTT.

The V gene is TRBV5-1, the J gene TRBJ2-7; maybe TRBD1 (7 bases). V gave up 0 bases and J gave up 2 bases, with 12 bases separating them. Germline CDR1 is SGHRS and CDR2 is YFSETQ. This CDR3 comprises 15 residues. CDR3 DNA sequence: TGCGCCAGCAGCTTGGCTCAGGGGGGCCCCTACGAGCAGTACTTC. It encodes CASSLAQGGPYEQYF. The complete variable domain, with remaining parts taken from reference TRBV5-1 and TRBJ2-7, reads KAGVTQTPRYLIKTRGQQVTLSCSPISGHRSVSWYQQTPGQGLQFLFEYFSETQRNKGNFPGRFSGRQFSNSRSEMNVSTLELGDSALYLCASSLAQGGPYEQYFGPGTRLTVT.

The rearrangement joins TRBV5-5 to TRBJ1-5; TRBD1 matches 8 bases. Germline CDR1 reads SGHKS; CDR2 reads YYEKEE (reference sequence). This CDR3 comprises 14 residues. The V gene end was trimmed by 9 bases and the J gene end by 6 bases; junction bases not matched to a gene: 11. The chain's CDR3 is CATAAAGGSQPQHF. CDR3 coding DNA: TGTGCCACCGCCGCGGCAGGGGGCAGTCAGCCCCAGCATTTT. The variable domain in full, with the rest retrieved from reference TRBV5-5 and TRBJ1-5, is DAGVTQSPTHLIKTRGQQVTLRCSPISGHKSVSWYQQVLGQGPQFIFQYYEKEERGRGNFPDRFSARQFPNYSSELNVNALLLGDSALYLCATAAAGGSQPQHFGDGTRLSIL.

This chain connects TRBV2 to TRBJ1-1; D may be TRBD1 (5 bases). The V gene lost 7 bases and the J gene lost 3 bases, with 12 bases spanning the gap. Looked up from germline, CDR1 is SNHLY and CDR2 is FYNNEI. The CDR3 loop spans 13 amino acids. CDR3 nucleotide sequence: TGTGCCAGCAATATTGGGGGGGACACTGAAGCTTTCTTT. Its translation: CASNIGGDTEAFF.

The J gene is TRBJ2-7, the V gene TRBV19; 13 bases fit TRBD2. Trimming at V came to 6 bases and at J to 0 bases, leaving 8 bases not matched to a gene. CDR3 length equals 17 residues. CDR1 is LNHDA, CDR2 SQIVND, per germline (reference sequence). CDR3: CASRGLAGLGGSYEQYF. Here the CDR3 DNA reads TGTGCCAGTAGGGGACTAGCGGGACTGGGGGGCTCCTACGAGCAGTACTTC.

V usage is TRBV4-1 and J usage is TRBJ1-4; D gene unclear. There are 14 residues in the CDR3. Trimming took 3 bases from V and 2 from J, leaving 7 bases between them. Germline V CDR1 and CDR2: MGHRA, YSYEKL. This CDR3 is CASSQGPTNEKLFF. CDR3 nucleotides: TGCGCCAGCAGCCAGGGCCCGACTAATGAAAAACTGTTTTTT.

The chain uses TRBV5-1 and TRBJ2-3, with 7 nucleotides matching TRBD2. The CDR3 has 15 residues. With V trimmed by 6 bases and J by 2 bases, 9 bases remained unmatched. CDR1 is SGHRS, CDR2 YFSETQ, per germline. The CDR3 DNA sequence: TGCGCCAGCAACCCAGACGGGGGGACCACAGATACGCAGTATTTT. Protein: CASNPDGGTTDTQYF.

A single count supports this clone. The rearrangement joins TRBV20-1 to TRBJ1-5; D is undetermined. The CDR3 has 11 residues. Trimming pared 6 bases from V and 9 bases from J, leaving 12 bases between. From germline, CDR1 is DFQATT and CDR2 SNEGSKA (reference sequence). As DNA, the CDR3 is TGCAGTGCCAAGGGAGTAGGGCCCCAGCATTTT. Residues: CSAKGVGPQHF.

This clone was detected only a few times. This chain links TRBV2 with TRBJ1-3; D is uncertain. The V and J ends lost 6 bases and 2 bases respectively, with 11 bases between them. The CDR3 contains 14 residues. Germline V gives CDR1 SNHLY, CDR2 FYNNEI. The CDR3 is CASSVFITGNTIYF. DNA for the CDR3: TGTGCCAGCAGCGTCTTTATTACTGGAAACACCATATATTTT.

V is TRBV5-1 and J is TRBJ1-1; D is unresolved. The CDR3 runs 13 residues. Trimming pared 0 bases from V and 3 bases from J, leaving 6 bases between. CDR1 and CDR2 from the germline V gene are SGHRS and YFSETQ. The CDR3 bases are TGCGCCAGCAGCTTGGAACTCTACACTGAAGCTTTCTTT. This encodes CASSLELYTEAFF.

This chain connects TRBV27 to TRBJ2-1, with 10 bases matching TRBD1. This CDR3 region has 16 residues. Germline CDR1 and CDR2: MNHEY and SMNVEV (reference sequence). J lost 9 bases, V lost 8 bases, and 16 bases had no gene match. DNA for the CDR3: TGTGCCAGCTATATTTCCGCGGGACAGGGGAATGCTGAGCAGTTCTTC. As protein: CASYISAGQGNAEQFF.